This T cell receptor (beta chain) stems from a study of T cells in Graves' hyperthyroidism and ophthalmopathy. Study-level findings and limits: Peripheral blood also featured most of the thyroid clonotypes expanded above 0.001.

Used for diagnoses were clinical symptoms, serum thyroxine and TRAb, thyroid ultrasound and orbital computed tomography. Amplified TCR beta CDR3 regions came from RNA transcripts. The HTBI primer set was used in a first-round RT-PCR of the TCR CDR3. TCRdb re-called the multiplex PCR reads with MiXCR, one entry per CDR3 protein. The sample has around 690,000 distinct CDR3 sequences, around 20% seen once. Looked up from germline, CDR1 is SGHTA and CDR2 is FQGNSA. This CDR3 contains 15 residues. The V gene lost 6 bases and the J gene lost 3 bases, with 17 bases spanning the gap. This clonotype was detected many times. The antigen is undetermined.

This TCR came from a man aged 25 to 40 with Graves' ophthalmopathy. Sequencing was done on a sample of blood. V usage is TRBV7-2 and J usage is TRBJ1-1; TRBD1 is a possible D gene (6 bases). In DNA, the CDR3 is TGTGCCAGCAGAAATCAGGGGCCACTCTACACTGAAGCTTTCTTT. It translates to CASRNQGPLYTEAFF.